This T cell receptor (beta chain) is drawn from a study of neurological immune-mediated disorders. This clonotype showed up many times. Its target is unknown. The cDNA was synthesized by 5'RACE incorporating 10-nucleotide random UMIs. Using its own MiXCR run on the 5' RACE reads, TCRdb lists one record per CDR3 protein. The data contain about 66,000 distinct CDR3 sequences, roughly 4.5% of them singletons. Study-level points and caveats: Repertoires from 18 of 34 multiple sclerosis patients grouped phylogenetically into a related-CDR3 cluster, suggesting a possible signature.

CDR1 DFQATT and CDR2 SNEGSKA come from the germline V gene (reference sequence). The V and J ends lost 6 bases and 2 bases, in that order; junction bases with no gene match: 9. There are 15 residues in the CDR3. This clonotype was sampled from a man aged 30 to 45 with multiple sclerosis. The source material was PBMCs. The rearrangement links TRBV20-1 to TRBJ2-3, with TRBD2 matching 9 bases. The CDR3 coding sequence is TGCAGTGCCAGACCGACTAGCGGAATCACAGATACGCAGTATTTT. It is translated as CSARPTSGITDTQYF.